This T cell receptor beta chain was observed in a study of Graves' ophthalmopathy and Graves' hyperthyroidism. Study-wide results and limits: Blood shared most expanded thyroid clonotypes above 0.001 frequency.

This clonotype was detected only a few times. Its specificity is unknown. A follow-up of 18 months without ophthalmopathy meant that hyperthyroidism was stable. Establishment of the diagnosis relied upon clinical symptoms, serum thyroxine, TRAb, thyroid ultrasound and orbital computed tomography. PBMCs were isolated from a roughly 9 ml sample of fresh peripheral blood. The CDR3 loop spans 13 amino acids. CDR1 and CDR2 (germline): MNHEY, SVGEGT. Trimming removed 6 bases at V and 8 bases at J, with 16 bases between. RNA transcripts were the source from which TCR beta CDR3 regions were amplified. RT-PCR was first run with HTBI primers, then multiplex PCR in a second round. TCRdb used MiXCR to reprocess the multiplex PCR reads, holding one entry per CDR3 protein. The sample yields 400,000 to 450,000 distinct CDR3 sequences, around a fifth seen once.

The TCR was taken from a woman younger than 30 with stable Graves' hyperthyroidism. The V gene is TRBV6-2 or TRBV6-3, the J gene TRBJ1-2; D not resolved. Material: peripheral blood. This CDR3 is CASREHGRYGYTF. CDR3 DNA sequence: TGTGCCAGCAGGGAACACGGGAGGTACGGCTACACCTTC.